This T cell receptor (beta chain) appears in the sequencing data of a study of human T cells and chemical hapten exposure. Study in general: Enrolled patients were predominantly female and had alopecia areata, totalis or universalis. Study conclusions and caveats: There was no change with DPC sensitization in TCRs above 1 in 1000 frequency.

In regard to this clonotype: Its antigen is not identified.

V was pared by 8 bases and J by 2 bases, with 17 bases between. The CDR3 contains 14 residues. Germline V gene sequence: CDR1 SQVTM, CDR2 ANQGSEA. TCRdb re-derived calls from the RACE reads in MiXCR, one entry per CDR3 protein. The table has roughly 70,000 distinct CDR3 sequences, 9.8% seen once. Stated time point: patch test 1, 2 weeks after DPC sensitization. The sample's treatment: therapeutic diphenylcyclopropenone sensitization with weekly scalp DPC. Blood sampling occurred before each patch-test application. Total RNA was extracted from unfractionated whole blood. The sequence derives from a woman aged 40 to 50 with alopecia areata. Some clones in this sample may be carry-over from other donors' samples. The gene calls are TRBV29-1 and TRBJ2-3; D assignment may be TRBD1 or TRBD2 (5 bases each). The sample was whole blood, taken in connection with sensitization to the hapten diphenylcyclopropenone (DPC). CDR3 nucleotides: TGCAGCTTCCGTATGTCTGGGACCACAGATACGCAGTATTTT. As protein: CSFRMSGTTDTQYF.